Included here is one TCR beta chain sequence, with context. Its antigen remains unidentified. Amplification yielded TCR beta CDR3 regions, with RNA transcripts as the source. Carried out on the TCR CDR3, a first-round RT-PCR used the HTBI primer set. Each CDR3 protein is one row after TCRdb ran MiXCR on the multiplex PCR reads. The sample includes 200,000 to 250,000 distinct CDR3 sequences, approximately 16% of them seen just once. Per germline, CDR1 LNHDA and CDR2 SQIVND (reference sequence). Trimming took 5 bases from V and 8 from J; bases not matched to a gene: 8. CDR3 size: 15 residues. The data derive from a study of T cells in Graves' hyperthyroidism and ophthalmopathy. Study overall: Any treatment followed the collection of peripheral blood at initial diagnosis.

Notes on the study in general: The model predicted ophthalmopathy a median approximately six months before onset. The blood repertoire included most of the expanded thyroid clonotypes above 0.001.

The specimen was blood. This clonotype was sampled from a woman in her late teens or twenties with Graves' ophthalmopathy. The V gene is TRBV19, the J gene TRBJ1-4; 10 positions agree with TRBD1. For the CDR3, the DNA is TGTGCCAGTAGTCGACAGGGGGCAAGGGACGAAAAACTGTTTTTT. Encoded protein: CASSRQGARDEKLFF.